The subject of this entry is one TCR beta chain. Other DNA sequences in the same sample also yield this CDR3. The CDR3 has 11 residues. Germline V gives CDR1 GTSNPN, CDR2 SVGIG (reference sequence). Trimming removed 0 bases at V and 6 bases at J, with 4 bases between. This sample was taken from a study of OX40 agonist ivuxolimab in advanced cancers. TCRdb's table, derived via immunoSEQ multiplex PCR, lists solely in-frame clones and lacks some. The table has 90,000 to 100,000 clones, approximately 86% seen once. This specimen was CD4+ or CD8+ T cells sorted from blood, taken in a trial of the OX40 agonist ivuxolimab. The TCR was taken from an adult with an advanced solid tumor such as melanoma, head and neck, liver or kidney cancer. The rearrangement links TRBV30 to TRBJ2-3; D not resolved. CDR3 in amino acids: CAWSVTDTQYF. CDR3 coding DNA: TGTGCCTGGAGTGTAACGGATACGCAGTATTTT.